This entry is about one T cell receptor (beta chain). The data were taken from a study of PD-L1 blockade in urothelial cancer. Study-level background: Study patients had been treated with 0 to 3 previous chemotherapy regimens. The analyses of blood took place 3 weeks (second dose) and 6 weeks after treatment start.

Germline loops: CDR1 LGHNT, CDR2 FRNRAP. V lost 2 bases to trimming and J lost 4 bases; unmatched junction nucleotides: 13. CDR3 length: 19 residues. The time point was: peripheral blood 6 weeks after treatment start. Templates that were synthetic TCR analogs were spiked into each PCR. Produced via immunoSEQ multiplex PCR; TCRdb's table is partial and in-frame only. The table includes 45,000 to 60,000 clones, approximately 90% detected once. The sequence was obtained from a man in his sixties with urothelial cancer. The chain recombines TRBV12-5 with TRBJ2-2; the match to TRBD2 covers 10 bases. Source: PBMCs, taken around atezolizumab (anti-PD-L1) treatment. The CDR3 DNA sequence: TGTGCTAGTGGTTTGAACCTAATTAGCGGGAGGTGGTCCACCGGGGAGCTGTTTTTT. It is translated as CASGLNLISGRWSTGELFF.